A selection of T cell receptor beta chains follows, all from one sample in a study of beta chain features in type 1 diabetes. The table came from immunoSEQ multiplex PCR; TCRdb's copy has only in-frame clones and leaves some out. This sample has over 40,000 clones, with around 50% found just once. Sequenced input: Tregs from blood. The receptors shown here come from a woman younger than 30 in good health. The CDR3 runs from the conserved cysteine through the conserved F or W. D genes are given only for firm matches. Clone size, where shown, is once, few, many, or a class for clones that have expanded.

>TRBV6-6|TRBJ2-5|-|-
CASSYSGPRGETQYF
TGTGCCAGCAGTTACTCTGGGCCCCGGGGGGAGACCCAGTACTTC
>TRBV5-8|TRBJ2-6|once|-
CASSYLASAPNVLTF
TGTGCCAGCAGCTATCTAGCGTCAGCACCCAACGTCCTGACTTTC
>TRBV29-1|TRBJ2-7|few|TRBD2
CSVSSGRLREQYF
TGCAGCGTCTCTAGCGGGAGACTGCGCGAGCAGTACTTC
>TRBV10-3|TRBJ1-5|-|TRBD1
CAISEGQGSQPQHF
TGTGCCATCAGTGAGGGACAGGGGAGTCAGCCCCAGCATTTT
>TRBV6-1|TRBJ2-1|once|-
CASTTLYNEQFF
TGTGCCAGCACTACGCTCTACAATGAGCAGTTCTTC
>TRBV5-1|TRBJ2-1|-|-
CASSVDNYNEQFF
TGCGCCAGCAGCGTTGACAACTACAATGAGCAGTTCTTC
>TRBV4-1|TRBJ2-7|-|TRBD2
CASNQRSSGIYEQYF
TGCGCCAGCAACCAAAGGTCTAGCGGAATTTACGAGCAGTACTTC
>TRBV18|TRBJ1-1|few|-
CASSPTGLNTEAFF
TGTGCCAGCTCACCTACAGGGTTGAACACTGAAGCTTTCTTT
>TRBV19|TRBJ1-4|-|-
CASTTGFREKLFF
TGTGCCAGTACCACCGGGTTTCGGGAAAAACTGTTTTTT
>TRBV18|TRBJ2-7|-|TRBD1
CASSVDRGSSYEQYF
TGTGCCAGCTCCGTTGACAGGGGGTCTTCCTACGAGCAGTACTTC
>TRBV30|TRBJ2-5|-|-
CAWKAVRQFQETQYF
TGTGCCTGGAAAGCGGTCAGACAATTCCAAGAGACCCAGTACTTC
>TRBV4-3|TRBJ2-3|-|-
CASSQGRRDTQYF
TGCGCCAGCAGCCAAGGGAGGAGGGATACGCAGTATTTT
>TRBV28|TRBJ1-1|few|TRBD1
CASSINRGYTEAFF
TGTGCCAGCAGTATAAACAGGGGCTACACTGAAGCTTTCTTT
>TRBV6-5|TRBJ2-7|few|-
CASSYSRVQYF
TGTGCCAGCAGTTACTCGAGGGTTCAGTACTTC
>TRBV7-3|TRBJ2-3|few|-
CASSLGLASPDTQYF
TGTGCCAGCAGCTTAGGCTTGGCTTCCCCAGATACGCAGTATTTT
>TRBV2|TRBJ2-7|-|TRBD2
CASRVGLAAYYEQYF
TGTGCCAGCAGGGTGGGACTAGCGGCCTACTACGAGCAGTACTTC
>TRBV28|TRBJ2-1|once|TRBD2
CASRSPLREGDNEQFF
TGTGCCAGCAGGTCGCCCCTGCGGGAGGGAGACAATGAGCAGTTCTTC
>TRBV4-1|TRBJ2-1|-|TRBD2
CASSHFGTSGREVEQFF
TGCGCCAGCAGCCATTTCGGGACTAGCGGGAGGGAAGTTGAGCAGTTCTTC
>TRBV6-5|TRBJ1-4|-|-
CASSRGKNPNEKLFF
TGTGCCAGCAGTAGGGGGAAGAACCCTAATGAAAAACTGTTTTTT
>TRBV28|TRBJ1-2|few|-
CASKTANYGYTF
TGTGCCAGCAAGACAGCTAACTATGGCTACACCTTC
>TRBV7-9|TRBJ2-7|-|TRBD2
CASSFLGGRGEQYF
TGTGCCAGCAGCTTTTTGGGCGGGAGAGGCGAGCAGTACTTC
>TRBV6-5|TRBJ2-2|-|TRBD1
CASIRTGDRFGELFF
TGTGCCAGCATTCGGACAGGGGACCGGTTCGGGGAGCTGTTTTTT
>TRBV5-4|TRBJ1-6|-|-
CASSIDPSAGNSPLHF
TGTGCCAGCAGCATCGACCCGTCCGCGGGAAATTCACCCCTCCACTTT
>TRBV29-1|TRBJ2-1|-|-
CSATPRDSQQFF
TGCAGCGCCACCCCTCGGGACTCTCAGCAGTTCTTC
>TRBV7-9|TRBJ1-2|-|-
CASSLDKRGYTF
TGTGCCAGCAGCTTGGACAAACGGGGCTACACCTTC
>TRBV27|TRBJ1-6|once|-
CASRWGVPSYNSPLHF
TGTGCCAGCCGGTGGGGGGTTCCGTCCTATAATTCACCCCTCCACTTT
>TRBV5-1|TRBJ2-5|-|-
CASSSGGTQETQYF
TGCGCCAGCAGCTCGGGGGGCACACAAGAGACCCAGTACTTC
>TRBV28|TRBJ2-1|-|TRBD1
CASSLAPGQGGGEQFF
TGTGCCAGCAGTTTGGCGCCGGGACAGGGAGGCGGTGAGCAGTTCTTC
>TRBV19|TRBJ2-7|-|-
CASSIQAGDPYEQYF
TGTGCCAGTAGTATACAGGCAGGGGATCCCTACGAGCAGTACTTC
>TRBV10-3|TRBJ2-1|-|-
CAISDQGNEQFF
TGTGCCATCAGTGACCAGGGCAATGAGCAGTTCTTC
>TRBV29-1|TRBJ1-2|-|-
CSVAFTNYGYTF
TGCAGCGTGGCATTTACTAACTATGGCTACACCTTC
>TRBV5-8|TRBJ2-1|-|TRBD1
CASSVTGGRHDEQFF
TGTGCCAGCAGCGTGACAGGGGGTAGGCACGATGAGCAGTTCTTC
>TRBV11-2|TRBJ1-1|few|-
CASSPREATEAFF
TGTGCCAGCAGCCCTAGAGAGGCCACTGAAGCTTTCTTT
>TRBV28|TRBJ2-1|few|TRBD2
CASRKMGGLAGVPFF
TGTGCCAGCAGGAAAATGGGGGGACTAGCGGGAGTTCCGTTCTTC
>TRBV5-4|TRBJ2-3|few|TRBD2
CASSLGLAGGLGTQYF
TGTGCCAGCAGCTTGGGACTAGCGGGAGGGCTGGGAACGCAGTATTTT
>TRBV2|TRBJ2-2|-|TRBD2
CASKREGWTGELFF
TGTGCCAGCAAGCGGGAGGGTTGGACCGGGGAGCTGTTTTTT
>TRBV28|TRBJ1-1|-|-
CASSLMGRGNTEAFF
TGTGCCAGCAGTTTAATGGGCAGGGGGAACACTGAAGCTTTCTTT
>TRBV7-9|TRBJ2-1|-|-
CASSLEGSKVYNEQFF
TGTGCCAGCAGCTTAGAGGGGTCCAAGGTCTACAATGAGCAGTTCTTC
>TRBV7-2|TRBJ1-2|few|-
CASSLGQSAAYGYTF
TGTGCCAGCAGCTTAGGGCAGTCCGCCGCCTATGGCTACACCTTC
>TRBV30|TRBJ2-5|-|TRBD1
CAWTPGQGLQETQYF
TGTGCCTGGACTCCGGGACAGGGCCTCCAAGAGACCCAGTACTTC
>TRBV7-9|TRBJ1-1|-|-
CASSPTRETEAFF
TGTGCCAGCAGCCCAACCAGGGAAACTGAAGCTTTCTTT
>TRBV29-1|TRBJ2-7|-|-
CSVAWGREQYF
TGCAGCGTTGCCTGGGGGCGCGAGCAGTACTTC
>TRBV6-1|TRBJ1-3|-|-
CASRRDSGNTIYF
TGTGCCAGCAGGAGAGACTCTGGAAACACCATATATTTT
>TRBV7-2|TRBJ1-5|-|-
CASSLVQGSNQPQHF
TGTGCCAGCAGCTTAGTACAGGGCAGCAATCAGCCCCAGCATTTT
>TRBV10-3|TRBJ2-6|few|TRBD2
CAISELSSGASGANVLTF
TGTGCCATCAGTGAGCTGTCTAGCGGGGCGTCTGGGGCCAACGTCCTGACTTTC
>TRBV7-8|TRBJ2-1|-|TRBD1
CASTLGGTGYNEQFF
TGTGCCAGCACCTTGGGCGGGACAGGGTACAATGAGCAGTTCTTC
>TRBV6-1|TRBJ1-5|few|TRBD1
CASSEATGQGTRPQHF
TGTGCCAGCAGTGAAGCCACAGGACAGGGGACCCGGCCCCAGCATTTT
>TRBV7-8|TRBJ1-1|-|TRBD1
CASSLRDRVFRAEAFF
TGTGCCAGCAGCCTCCGGGACAGGGTGTTTCGCGCTGAAGCTTTCTTT
>TRBV9|TRBJ2-7|few|-
CASSVGIWEDSYEQYF
TGTGCCAGCAGCGTAGGGATATGGGAGGACTCCTACGAGCAGTACTTC
>TRBV6-6|TRBJ1-2|-|TRBD1
CASSFHDRVYGYTF
TGTGCCAGCAGTTTCCACGACAGGGTCTATGGCTACACCTTC
>TRBV28|TRBJ2-1|few|TRBD2
CASSPLSSGRKNEQFF
TGTGCCAGCAGCCCTTTGTCCAGCGGGAGAAAAAATGAGCAGTTCTTC
>TRBV11-2|TRBJ2-3|few|TRBD1
CASSSSFNRGPTDTQYF
TGTGCCAGCAGCTCATCATTTAACAGGGGCCCCACAGATACGCAGTATTTT
>TRBV14|TRBJ2-7|-|TRBD2
CASSLRTSGSWPSEQYF
TGTGCCAGCAGCCTTCGGACTAGCGGGAGCTGGCCCTCCGAGCAGTACTTC
>TRBV7-2|TRBJ2-1|-|TRBD2
CASSSAGVQNNEQFF
TGTGCCAGCAGCTCGGCGGGAGTCCAGAACAATGAGCAGTTCTTC